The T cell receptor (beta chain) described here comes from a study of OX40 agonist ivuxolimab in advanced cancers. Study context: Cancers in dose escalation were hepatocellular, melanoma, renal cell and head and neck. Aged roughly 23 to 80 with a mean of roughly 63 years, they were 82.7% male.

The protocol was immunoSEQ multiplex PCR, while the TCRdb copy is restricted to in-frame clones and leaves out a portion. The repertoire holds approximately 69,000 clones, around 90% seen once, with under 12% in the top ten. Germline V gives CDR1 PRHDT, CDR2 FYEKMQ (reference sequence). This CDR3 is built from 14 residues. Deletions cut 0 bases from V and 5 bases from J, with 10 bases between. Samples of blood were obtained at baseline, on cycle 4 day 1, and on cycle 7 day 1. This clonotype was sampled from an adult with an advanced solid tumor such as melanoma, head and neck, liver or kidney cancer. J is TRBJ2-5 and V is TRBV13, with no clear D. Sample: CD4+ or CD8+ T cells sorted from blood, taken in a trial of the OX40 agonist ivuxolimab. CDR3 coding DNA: TGTGCCAGCAGCTTAGGACGTCCCGCGGAGACCCAGTACTTC. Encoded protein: CASSLGRPAETQYF.